The rows below give T cell receptor beta chains drawn from one sample of a study of CD8+CD57+ T cells in acquired aplastic anemia. TCRdb re-analysed the reads in MiXCR, keeping a single row per CDR3 protein. The sample holds approximately 470,000 distinct CDR3 sequences, roughly a third seen once. Input material: sorted CD4+, CD8+, or CD8+CD57+ T cells (not recorded which) from PBMCs. The receptors were gathered from a human donor with aplastic anemia. Each CDR3 is given with its conserved first and last residue. A D gene is named only where the DNA matches it firmly. Clone size is stated in some rows and not others, as once, few, many or a class when expanded.

>.|15|TRBJ1-3|.|TRBV7-3
CASSLTPGVGNTIYF
TGTGCCAGCAGCCTTACCCCAGGGGTTGGAAACACCATATATTTT
>TRBD1|17|TRBJ1-2|.|TRBV4-1
CASSQGGGQGRRYGYTF
TGCGCCAGCAGCCAAGGGGGCGGACAGGGGCGCCGCTATGGCTACACCTTC
>.|12|TRBJ1-2|.|TRBV24-1
CATSDPGHGHTF
TGTGCCACCAGTGACCCTGGACACGGCCACACTTTC
>TRBD1|15|TRBJ2-7|few|TRBV15
CATSRDGQGNDEQYF
TGTGCCACCAGCAGAGACGGACAGGGCAACGACGAGCAGTACTTC
>TRBD1|16|TRBJ2-7|.|TRBV11-2
CASSLGTGQGYYEQYF
TGTGCCAGCAGCTTAGGGACGGGACAGGGTTACTACGAGCAGTACTTC
>.|15|TRBJ2-7|many|TRBV9
CASSGGGITQSEQYF
TGTGCCAGCAGCGGAGGGGGGATTACCCAATCCGAGCAGTACTTC
>TRBD2|13|TRBJ2-5|few|TRBV2
CASSGEGGETQYF
TGTGCCAGCAGCGGGGAGGGAGGAGAGACCCAGTACTTC
>TRBD1|15|TRBJ2-2|few|TRBV5-1
CASQGTGGVTGELFF
TGCGCCAGCCAAGGGACAGGGGGCGTCACCGGGGAGCTGTTTTTT
>.|14|TRBJ2-7|.|TRBV19
CASSIAGGAYEQYF
TGTGCCAGTAGTATAGCCGGGGGAGCCTACGAGCAGTACTTC
>TRBD1|15|TRBJ1-2|.|TRBV4-2
CASSQEDRGNYGYTF
TGTGCCAGCAGCCAAGAGGACAGGGGGAACTATGGCTACACCTTC
>.|16|TRBJ2-1|.|TRBV7-6
CASSLRGASSYNEQFF
TGTGCCAGCAGCTTAAGAGGGGCTAGCTCCTACAATGAGCAGTTCTTC
>.|15|TRBJ1-3|.|TRBV7-8
CASSLNPSAGNTIYF
TGTGCCAGCAGCTTAAACCCTTCGGCTGGAAACACCATATATTTT
>.|15|TRBJ2-1|.|TRBV9
CASSFRGDWDNEQFF
TGTGCCAGCAGCTTCCGGGGCGATTGGGACAATGAGCAGTTCTTC
>.|13|TRBJ1-6|.|TRBV4-3
CASSQDNDSPLHF
TGCGCCAGCAGCCAAGATAATGATTCACCCCTCCACTTT
>.|20|TRBJ2-7|.|TRBV25-1
CASIKPTGTDTAIVLYEQYF
TGTGCCAGCATTAAACCCACCGGGACCGACACCGCCATCGTCCTTTACGAGCAGTACTTC
>.|13|TRBJ2-5|many|TRBV7-7
CASSLAEQETQYF
TGTGCTAGCAGCTTAGCTGAGCAAGAGACCCAGTACTTC
>.|13|TRBJ2-7|few|TRBV10-3
CASSATGKYEQYF
TGTGCCAGCTCAGCAACAGGGAAGTACGAGCAGTACTTC
>.|13|TRBJ1-1|.|TRBV20-1
CSARDLREIEAFF
TGCAGTGCTAGAGATCTCAGGGAGATTGAAGCTTTCTTT
>TRBD1|14|TRBJ1-1|.|TRBV2
CASSEQGANTEAFF
TGTGCCAGCAGCGAACAGGGGGCCAACACTGAAGCTTTCTTT
>.|10|TRBJ2-3|.|TRBV30
CAWSGGKKYF
TGTGCCTGGAGTGGCGGCAAGAAGTATTTT
>TRBD1|13|TRBJ1-2|.|TRBV6-1
CAGSVTGSYGYTF
TGTGCCGGCAGTGTGACAGGGAGCTATGGCTACACCTTC
>.|13|TRBJ1-5|.|TRBV30
CAWSTGLIQPQHF
TGTGCCTGGAGTACAGGGCTGATTCAGCCCCAGCATTTT
>TRBD1|14|TRBJ1-2|many|TRBV20-1
CSAQPGQGNYGYTF
TGCAGTGCCCAACCGGGACAGGGAAACTATGGCTACACCTTC
>.|18|TRBJ2-1|.|TRBV6-2/TRBV6-3
CASSYSSRSGYAYNEQFF
TGTGCCAGCAGTTACTCGAGTAGGTCGGGTTACGCCTACAATGAGCAGTTCTTC
>.|16|TRBJ2-7|few|TRBV5-1
CASSLMGSGPTYEQYF
TGCGCCAGCAGCTTGATGGGGAGCGGCCCGACCTACGAGCAGTACTTC
>TRBD1|17|TRBJ1-4|once|TRBV24-1
CASRSGHRGQSNEKLFF
TGTGCCAGCCGTTCGGGACACAGGGGACAATCTAATGAAAAACTGTTTTTT
>.|13|TRBJ2-3|many|TRBV29-1
CSVGYGVTDTQYF
TGCAGCGTTGGATACGGGGTCACAGATACGCAGTATTTT
>TRBD1|15|TRBJ2-7|.|TRBV2
CASRPPGQGIYEQYF
TGTGCCAGCAGACCTCCGGGACAGGGGATCTACGAGCAGTACTTC
>TRBD1|16|TRBJ1-2|few|TRBV12-3/TRBV12-4
CASSTGTGWGPYGYTF
TGTGCCAGCAGCACCGGGACAGGGTGGGGACCCTATGGCTACACCTTC
>.|13|TRBJ1-5|.|TRBV6-2/TRBV6-3
CASSYLLHQPQHF
TGTGCCAGCAGTTATCTTCTTCATCAGCCCCAGCATTTT
>.|15|TRBJ1-5|once|TRBV15
CATSRDRSGFGYEHF
TGTGCCACCAGCAGAGATCGATCGGGGTTTGGCTACGAGCATTTT
>.|14|TRBJ1-4|.|TRBV13
CASSALVSSEKLFF
TGTGCCAGCAGCGCACTCGTTTCTAGTGAAAAACTGTTTTTT
>.|14|TRBJ1-1|.|TRBV6-1
CASTGSGPITEAFF
TGTGCCAGCACGGGATCCGGCCCTATCACTGAAGCTTTCTTT